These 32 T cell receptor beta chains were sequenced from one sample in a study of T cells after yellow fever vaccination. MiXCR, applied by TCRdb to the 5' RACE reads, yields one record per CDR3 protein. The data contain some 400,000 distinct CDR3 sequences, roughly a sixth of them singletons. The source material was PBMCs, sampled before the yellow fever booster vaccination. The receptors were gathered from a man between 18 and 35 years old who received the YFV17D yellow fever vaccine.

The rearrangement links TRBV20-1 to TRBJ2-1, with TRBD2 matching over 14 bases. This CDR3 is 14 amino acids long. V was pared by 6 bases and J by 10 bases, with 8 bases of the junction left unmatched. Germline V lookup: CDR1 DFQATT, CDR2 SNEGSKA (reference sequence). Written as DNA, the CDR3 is TGCAGTGCCCGCTGGACTAGCGGGGGGCGGGAGCAGTTCTTC. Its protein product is CSARWTSGGREQFF.

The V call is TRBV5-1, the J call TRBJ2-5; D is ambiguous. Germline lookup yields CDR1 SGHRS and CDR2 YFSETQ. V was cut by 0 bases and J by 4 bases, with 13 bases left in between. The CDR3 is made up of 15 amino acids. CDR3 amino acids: CASSLADLPRETQYF. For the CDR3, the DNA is TGCGCCAGCAGCTTGGCCGATCTCCCCCGAGAGACCCAGTACTTC.

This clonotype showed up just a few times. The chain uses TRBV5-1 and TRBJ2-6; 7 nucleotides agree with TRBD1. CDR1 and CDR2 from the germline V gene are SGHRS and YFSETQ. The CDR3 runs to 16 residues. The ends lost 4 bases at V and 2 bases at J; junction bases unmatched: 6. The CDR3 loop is CASSLNTGAGANVLTF. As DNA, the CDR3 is TGCGCCAGCAGCCTCAATACAGGGGCTGGGGCCAACGTCCTGACTTTC.

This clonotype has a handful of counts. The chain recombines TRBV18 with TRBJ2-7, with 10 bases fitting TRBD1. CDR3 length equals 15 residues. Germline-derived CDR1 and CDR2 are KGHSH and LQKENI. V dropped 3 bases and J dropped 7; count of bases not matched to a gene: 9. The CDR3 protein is CASSPSRDRGEEQYF. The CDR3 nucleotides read TGTGCCAGCTCACCGTCCCGGGACAGGGGCGAGGAGCAGTACTTC.

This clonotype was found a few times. The CDR3 reads CASSWGQTTEAFF. Written as DNA, the CDR3 is TGTGCCAGCAGCTGGGGACAGACCACTGAAGCTTTCTTT. The chain combines TRBV7-9 with TRBJ1-1, with TRBD1 matching 7 bases. The CDR3 contains 13 residues. Trimming at V came to 4 bases and at J to 4 bases, leaving 3 bases not matched to a gene. CDR1 SEHNR and CDR2 FQNEAQ come from the germline V gene (reference sequence).

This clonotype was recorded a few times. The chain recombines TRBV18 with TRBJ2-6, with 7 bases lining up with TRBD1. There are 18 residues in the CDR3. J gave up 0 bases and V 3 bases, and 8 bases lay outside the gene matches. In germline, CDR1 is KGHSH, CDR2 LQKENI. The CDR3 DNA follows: TGTGCCAGCTCACCGGGTCAAACAGGGGACTCTGGGGCCAACGTCCTGACTTTC. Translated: CASSPGQTGDSGANVLTF.

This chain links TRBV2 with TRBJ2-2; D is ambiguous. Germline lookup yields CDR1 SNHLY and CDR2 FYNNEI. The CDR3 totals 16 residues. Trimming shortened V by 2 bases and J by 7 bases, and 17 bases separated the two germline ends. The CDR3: CASSESHILSGGELFF. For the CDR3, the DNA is TGTGCCAGCAGTGAAAGTCACATCCTAAGTGGCGGGGAGCTGTTTTTT.

The CDR3 loop is CASIVRDRGSYEQYV. The CDR3 nucleotides are TGTGCCAGCATTGTACGGGACAGGGGATCCTACGAGCAGTACGTC. V gene TRBV6-2 or TRBV6-3 combines with J gene TRBJ2-7; 10 positions agree with TRBD1. The CDR3 consists of 15 residues. With 7 bases clipped from V and 1 base from J, the junction kept 7 bases outside the gene matches. Germline CDR1 and CDR2: MNHEY and SVGEGT.

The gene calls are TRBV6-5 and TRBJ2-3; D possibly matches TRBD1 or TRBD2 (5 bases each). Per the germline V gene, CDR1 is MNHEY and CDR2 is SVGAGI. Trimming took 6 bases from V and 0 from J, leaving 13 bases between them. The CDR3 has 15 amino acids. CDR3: CASSQRGPSTDTQYF. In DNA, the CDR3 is TGTGCCAGCAGCCAACGGGGCCCTAGCACAGATACGCAGTATTTT.

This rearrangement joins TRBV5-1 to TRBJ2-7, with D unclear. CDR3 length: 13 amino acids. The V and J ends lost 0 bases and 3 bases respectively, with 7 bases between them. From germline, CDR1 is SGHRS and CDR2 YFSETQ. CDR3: CASSLVRNYEQYF. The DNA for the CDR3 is TGCGCCAGCAGCTTGGTCCGGAACTACGAGCAGTACTTC.

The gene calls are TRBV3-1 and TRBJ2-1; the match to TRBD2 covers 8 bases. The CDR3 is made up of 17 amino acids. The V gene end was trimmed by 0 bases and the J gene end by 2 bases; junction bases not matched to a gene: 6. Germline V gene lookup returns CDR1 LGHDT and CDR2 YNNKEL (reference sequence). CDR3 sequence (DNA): TGTGCCAGCAGCCAAGATCAAGATAGCGGGGCCTACAATGAGCAGTTCTTC. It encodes CASSQDQDSGAYNEQFF.

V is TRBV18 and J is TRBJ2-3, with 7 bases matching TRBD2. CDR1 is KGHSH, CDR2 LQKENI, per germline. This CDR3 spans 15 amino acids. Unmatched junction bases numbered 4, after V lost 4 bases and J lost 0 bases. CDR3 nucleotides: TGTGCCAGCTCACAAATTAGCGGGAGCACAGATACGCAGTATTTT. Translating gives CASSQISGSTDTQYF.

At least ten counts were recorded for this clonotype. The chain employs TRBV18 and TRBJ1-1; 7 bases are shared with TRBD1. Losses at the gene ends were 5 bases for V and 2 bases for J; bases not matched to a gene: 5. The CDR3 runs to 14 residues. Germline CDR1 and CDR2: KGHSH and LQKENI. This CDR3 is CASSAGTDNTEAFF. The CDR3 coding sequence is TGTGCCAGCTCAGCCGGGACAGATAACACTGAAGCTTTCTTT.

The CDR3 DNA follows: TGCAGTGCTCCCCCGGGGGGCGGAAACACAGATACGCAGTATTTT. It encodes CSAPPGGGNTDTQYF. The chain has TRBV20-1 and TRBJ2-3; TRBD2 might be the D (7 bases). The CDR3 sequence is 15 residues long. The germline gives CDR1 DFQATT, CDR2 SNEGSKA (reference sequence). Trimming cost V 5 bases and J 2 bases, with 17 bases left between them.

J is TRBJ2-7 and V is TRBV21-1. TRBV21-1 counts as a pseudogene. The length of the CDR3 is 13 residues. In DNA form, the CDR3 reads TGTGCCAGCAGCAAAGAAGTTGGGGACGAGCAGTACTTC. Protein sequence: CASSKEVGDEQYF.

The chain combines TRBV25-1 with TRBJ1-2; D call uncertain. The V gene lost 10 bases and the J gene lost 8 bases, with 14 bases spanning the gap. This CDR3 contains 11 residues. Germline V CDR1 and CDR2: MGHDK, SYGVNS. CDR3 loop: CATGGSGGYTF. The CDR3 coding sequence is TGTGCCACCGGAGGGTCTGGGGGCTACACCTTC.

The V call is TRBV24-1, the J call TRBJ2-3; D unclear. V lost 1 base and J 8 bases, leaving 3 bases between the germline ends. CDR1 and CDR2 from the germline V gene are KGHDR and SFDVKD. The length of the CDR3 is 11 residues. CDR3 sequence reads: CATSDFTTQYF. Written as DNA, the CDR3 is TGTGCCACCAGTGATTTTACTACGCAGTATTTT.

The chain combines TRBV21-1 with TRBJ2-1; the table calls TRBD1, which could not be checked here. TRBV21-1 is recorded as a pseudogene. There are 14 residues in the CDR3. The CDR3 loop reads CASSIRELGNEQFF. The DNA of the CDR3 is TGTGCCAGCAGCATCAGGGAATTGGGCAATGAGCAGTTCTTC.

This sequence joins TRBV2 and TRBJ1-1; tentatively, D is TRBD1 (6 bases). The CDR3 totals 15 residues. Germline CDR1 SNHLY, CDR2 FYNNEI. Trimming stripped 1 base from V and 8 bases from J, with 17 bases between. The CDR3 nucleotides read TGTGCCAGCAGTGAAGGGGGGGCGCCTGGCCAAGAAGCTTTCTTT. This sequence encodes CASSEGGAPGQEAFF.

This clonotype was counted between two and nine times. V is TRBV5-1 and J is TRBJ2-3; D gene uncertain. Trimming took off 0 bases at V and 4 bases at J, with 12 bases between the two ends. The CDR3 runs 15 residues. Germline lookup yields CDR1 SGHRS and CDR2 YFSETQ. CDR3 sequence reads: CASSLVSPLADTQYF. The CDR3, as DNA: TGCGCCAGCAGCTTGGTTTCTCCTCTCGCAGATACGCAGTATTTT.

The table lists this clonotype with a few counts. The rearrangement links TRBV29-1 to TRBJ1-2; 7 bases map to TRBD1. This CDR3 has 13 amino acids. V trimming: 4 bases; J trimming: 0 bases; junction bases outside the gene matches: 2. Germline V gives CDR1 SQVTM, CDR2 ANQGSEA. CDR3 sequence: CSVGDSSNYGYTF. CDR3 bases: TGCAGCGTTGGGGACAGTTCTAACTATGGCTACACCTTC.

The CDR3 is CASSRQDLVEGNGYTF. CDR3 DNA: TGTGCCAGCAGCCGCCAAGATCTGGTAGAGGGCAATGGCTACACCTTC. The J gene is TRBJ1-2, the V gene TRBV3-1; D unclear. The CDR3 consists of 16 residues. The V gene's germline CDR1 is LGHDT and CDR2 YNNKEL (reference sequence). The germline V and J ends were trimmed by 4 bases and 6 bases, with 21 bases remaining between them.

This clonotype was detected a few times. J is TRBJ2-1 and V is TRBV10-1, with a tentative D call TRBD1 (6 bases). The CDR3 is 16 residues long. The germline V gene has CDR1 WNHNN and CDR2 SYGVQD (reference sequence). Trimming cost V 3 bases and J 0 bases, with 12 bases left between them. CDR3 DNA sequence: TGCGCCAGCAGTGATTCCGGGACAAGCTCCTACAATGAGCAGTTCTTC. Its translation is CASSDSGTSSYNEQFF.

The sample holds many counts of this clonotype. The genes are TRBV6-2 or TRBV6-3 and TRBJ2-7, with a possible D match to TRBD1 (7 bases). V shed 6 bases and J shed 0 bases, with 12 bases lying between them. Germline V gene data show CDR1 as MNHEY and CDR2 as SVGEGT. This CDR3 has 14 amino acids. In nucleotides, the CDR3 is TGTGCCAGCAGCCCCCAGGGGGGCTCCTACGAGCAGTACTTC. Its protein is CASSPQGGSYEQYF.

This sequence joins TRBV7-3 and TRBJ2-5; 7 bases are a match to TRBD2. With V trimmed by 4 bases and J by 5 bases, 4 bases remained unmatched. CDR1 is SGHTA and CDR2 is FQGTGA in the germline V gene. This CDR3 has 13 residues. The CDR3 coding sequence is TGTGCCAGCAGCTCCGGGGGGTACGAGACCCAGTACTTC. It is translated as CASSSGGYETQYF.

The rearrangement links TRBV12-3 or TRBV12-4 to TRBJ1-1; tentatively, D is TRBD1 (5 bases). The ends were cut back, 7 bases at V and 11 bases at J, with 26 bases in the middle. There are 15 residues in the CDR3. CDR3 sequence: CASTYDGLLSGGAFF. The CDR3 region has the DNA TGTGCCAGCACCTACGACGGACTCCTTTCCGGGGGGGCTTTCTTT.

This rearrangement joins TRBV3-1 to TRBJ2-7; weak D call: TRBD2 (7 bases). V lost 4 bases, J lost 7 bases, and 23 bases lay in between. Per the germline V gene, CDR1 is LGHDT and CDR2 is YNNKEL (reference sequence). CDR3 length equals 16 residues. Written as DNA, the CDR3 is TGTGCCAGCAGCCGCTCGAGAGGGGGGGCGCAGAGAGAGCAGTACTTC. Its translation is CASSRSRGGAQREQYF.

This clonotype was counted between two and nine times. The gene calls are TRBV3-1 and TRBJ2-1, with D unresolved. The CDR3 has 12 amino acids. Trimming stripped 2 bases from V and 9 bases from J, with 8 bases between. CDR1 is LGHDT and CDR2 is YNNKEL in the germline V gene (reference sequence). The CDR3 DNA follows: TGTGCCAGCAGCCAATTTTCAGCTGAGCAGTTCTTC. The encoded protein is CASSQFSAEQFF.

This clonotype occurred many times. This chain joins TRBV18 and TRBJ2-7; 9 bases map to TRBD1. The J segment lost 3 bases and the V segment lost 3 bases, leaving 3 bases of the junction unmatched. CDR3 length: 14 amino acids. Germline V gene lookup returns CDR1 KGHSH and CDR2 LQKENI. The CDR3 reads CASSPRQGVYEQYV. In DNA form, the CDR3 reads TGTGCCAGCTCACCTCGACAGGGGGTCTACGAGCAGTACGTC.

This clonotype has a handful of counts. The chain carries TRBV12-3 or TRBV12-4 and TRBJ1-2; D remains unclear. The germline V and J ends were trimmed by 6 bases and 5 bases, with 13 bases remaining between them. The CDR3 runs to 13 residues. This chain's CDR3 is CASSSRDRYGYTF. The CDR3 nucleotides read TGTGCCAGCAGCTCCCGGGATAGGTATGGCTACACCTTC.

The CDR3 loop reads CASSLPPGNRQEKTQYF. DNA for the CDR3: TGTGCCAGCAGCTTACCGCCGGGGAACCGTCAGGAGAAGACCCAGTACTTC. The V gene is TRBV7-2, the J gene TRBJ2-5; possible D gene TRBD2, 5 bases. This CDR3 has 17 residues. Germline CDR1 is SGHTA and CDR2 is FQGNSA. V was trimmed by 2 bases and J by 6 bases, leaving 22 bases between them. Full variable domain (missing parts from reference TRBV7-2 and TRBJ2-5): GAGVSQSPSNKVTEKGKDVELRCDPISGHTALYWYRQSLGQGLEFLIYFQGNSAPDKSGLPSDRFSAERTGGSVSTLTIQRTQQEDSAVYLCASSLPPGNRQEKTQYFGPGTRLLVL.

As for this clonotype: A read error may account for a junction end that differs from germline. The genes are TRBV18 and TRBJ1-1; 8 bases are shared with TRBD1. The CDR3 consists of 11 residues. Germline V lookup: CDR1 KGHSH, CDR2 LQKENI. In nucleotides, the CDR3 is TGTGCCAGCTCACCCTCGACAGGGGAAGTCTTT. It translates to CASSPSTGEVF.